The clone carrying this TCR beta chain was observed a few times. Its specificity is not known. TCRdb independently ran MiXCR on the RT-PCR reads; one entry per CDR3 protein. The table lists 560,000 or so distinct CDR3 sequences, around 8% of them singletons. The data derive from a study of response to subunit inactivated influenza vaccine. This CDR3 is 15 amino acids long. V was shortened by 6 bases and J by 2 bases, with 14 bases between the two germline ends. Study-wide results and limits: The study's authors posited that every seasonal influenza vaccination enlists few new T cells.

The rearrangement joins TRBV12-3 or TRBV12-4 to TRBJ1-5; D is unresolved. The sample here was PBMCs from blood, taken roughly 24 months after vaccination. The clonotype comes from a man aged 45-69 years who received an inactivated influenza vaccine. CDR3 residues: CASSIMSTGNQPQHF. The CDR3 nucleotides are TGTGCCAGCAGCATAATGAGTACGGGCAATCAGCCCCAGCATTTT.